The text below deals with one T cell receptor beta chain. V lost 0 bases to trimming and J lost 4 bases, with 5 bases between them. From germline, CDR1 is MNHEY and CDR2 SVGAGI. CDR3 length equals 13 residues. Starting from about 0.45 ug of total RNA, TCR libraries were made with linear amplification. TCRdb re-derived calls from the reads in MiXCR, one entry per CDR3 protein. This sample has 180,000 or so distinct CDR3 sequences; about 70% occur once, and the top ten carry more than 2%. This record comes from a study of healthy donors' naive CD4 and CD8 T cells. Naive CD4+ cells were sorted as CD4+CD8-CD45RO-CD45RA+; naive CD8+ as CD8+CD4-CD45RA+CD27bright.

Sequenced sample: naive CD4+ and CD8+ T cells sorted from blood, pooled from several donors. The chain is built from TRBV6-5 and TRBJ2-3; no clear D. The receptor comes from a pool of human donors in good health; the sample pools cells from several healthy donors. CDR3 sequence reads: CASSYSWADTQYF. In nucleotides, the CDR3 is TGTGCCAGCAGTTACTCGTGGGCAGATACGCAGTATTTT.